Below, 28 T cell receptor beta chains from the same sample are listed, as sequenced in a study of vaccination effects on CD4 cells after COVID-19. These receptors lack a known antigen. Within the ViraFEST assay, antigen-specific CD4+ T cells underwent expansion with viral peptide pools prior to sequencing. After about 10 days in culture, the CD4+ T cells were isolated. Infection with SARS-CoV-2 occurred in the person between March and December 2020, and PCR confirmed it. TCRdb's copy holds only in-frame clones and misses some; the assay was immunoSEQ multiplex PCR. The sample yields tens of thousands of clones, 73% seen once. Here the sequenced sample was CD4+ T cells from PBMCs cultured with a peptide pool, taken before COVID-19 vaccination. The receptors shown here come from a human donor who had a prior SARS-CoV-2 infection.

This clone was detected once. J is TRBJ2-5 and V is TRBV5-1; 9 nucleotides match TRBD1. This CDR3 region has 15 residues. The germline V gene encodes CDR1 SGHRS and CDR2 YFSETQ. Trimming cost V 4 bases and J 3 bases; bases outside gene matches: 7. The CDR3, as DNA: TGCGCCAGCAGCCCCGGGGACAGGGTGGAAGAGACCCAGTACTTC. This gives the protein CASSPGDRVEETQYF.

The chain has TRBV5-1 and TRBJ1-1; a weak D match, TRBD1 (6 bases). The CDR3 contains 14 residues. V lost 2 bases, J lost 4 bases, and 12 bases lay in between. Germline CDR1 is SGHRS and CDR2 is YFSETQ. The CDR3 sequence: CASSLQGVGTEAFF. The CDR3 region has the DNA TGCGCCAGCAGCTTACAGGGCGTGGGCACTGAAGCTTTCTTT. Combining the CDR3 with reference TRBV5-1 and TRBJ1-1 gives the whole variable domain KAGVTQTPRYLIKTRGQQVTLSCSPISGHRSVSWYQQTPGQGLQFLFEYFSETQRNKGNFPGRFSGRQFSNSRSEMNVSTLELGDSALYLCASSLQGVGTEAFFGQGTRLTVV.

The V and J genes are TRBV24-1 and TRBJ2-1, with TRBD2 as a possible D gene (5 bases). CDR1 and CDR2 (germline): KGHDR, SFDVKD. With 0 bases removed from V and 4 bases from J, the gap between germline ends came to 9 bases. The CDR3 covers 15 residues. The CDR3 DNA is TGTGCCACCAGTGATTTGCGGGATAATTACAATGAGCAGTTCTTC. It codes for CATSDLRDNYNEQFF.

This clone turned up a few times. V is TRBV21-1 and J is TRBJ2-5; TRBD1 is the table's D call and was not checked against the DNA. TRBV21-1 is a recognized pseudogene. This CDR3 comprises 15 residues. The CDR3 bases are TGTGCCAGCAGCAAAGATCTTCCCAGGGGGGAGACCCAGTACTTC. Protein sequence: CASSKDLPRGETQYF.

The chain employs TRBV6-5 and TRBJ2-1, with a weak D call TRBD2 (6 bases). CDR3 length: 15 residues. Germline lookup yields CDR1 MNHEY and CDR2 SVGAGI. Trimming took 7 bases from V and 5 from J, leaving 18 bases between them. CDR3: CASIILTSPNNEQFF. The CDR3, as DNA: TGTGCCAGCATTATCCTAACTAGCCCCAACAATGAGCAGTTCTTC.

The chain employs TRBV7-9 and TRBJ1-6, with D unresolved. The germline V gene has CDR1 SEHNR and CDR2 FQNEAQ (reference sequence). The CDR3 is 15 amino acids. V was shortened by 3 bases and J by 7 bases, with 13 bases between the two germline ends. CDR3 in amino acids: CASSFKEAWNSPLHF. The CDR3, as DNA: TGTGCCAGCAGCTTTAAGGAAGCATGGAATTCACCCCTCCACTTT.

The CDR3: CASTPGPNQNYEQYF. In DNA form, the CDR3 reads TGTGCCAGCACCCCGGGACCCAATCAAAACTACGAGCAGTACTTC. The chain is built from TRBV9 and TRBJ2-7; D may match TRBD1 or TRBD2 (5 bases each). Germline V gene data show CDR1 as SGDLS and CDR2 as YYNGEE. The CDR3 spans 15 residues. The V end was cut by 6 bases, the J end by 3 bases, with 19 bases between.

This rearrangement joins TRBV7-2 to TRBJ2-5; D might be TRBD1 or TRBD2, each matching 5 bases. This CDR3 region has 13 residues. Per the germline V gene, CDR1 is SGHTA and CDR2 is FQGNSA. Trimming shortened V by 5 bases and J by 5 bases, and 12 bases separated the two germline ends. The CDR3 coding sequence is TGTGCCAGCAGCAGAGGGACGGGGGAGACCCAGTACTTC. It translates to CASSRGTGETQYF. The full variable domain, completed using reference TRBV7-2 and TRBJ2-5, is GAGVSQSPSNKVTEKGKDVELRCDPISGHTALYWYRQSLGQGLEFLIYFQGNSAPDKSGLPSDRFSAERTGGSVSTLTIQRTQQEDSAVYLCASSRGTGETQYFGPGTRLLVL.

The V call is TRBV15, the J call TRBJ1-4; tentative D call: TRBD1 (6 bases). The V end was cut by 1 base, the J end by 5 bases, with 8 bases between. Germline V gives CDR1 LNHNV, CDR2 YYDKDF (reference sequence). This CDR3 is built from 14 residues. The CDR3 region is CATSRGTVNEKLFF. CDR3 bases: TGTGCCACCAGCAGAGGGACAGTGAATGAAAAACTGTTTTTT.

The gene calls are TRBV5-6 and TRBJ1-1, with D maybe TRBD1 (5 bases). CDR1 and CDR2 from the germline V gene are SGHDT and YYEEEE. The CDR3 has 14 amino acids. Trimming took 0 bases from V and 3 from J, leaving 9 bases between them. For the CDR3, the DNA is TGTGCCAGCAGCTTGGCATTGGGGGACACTGAAGCTTTCTTT. Residues: CASSLALGDTEAFF.

V usage is TRBV27 and J usage is TRBJ1-4, with 7 bases fitting TRBD1. Germline V lookup: CDR1 MNHEY, CDR2 SMNVEV (reference sequence). V was clipped by 7 bases and J by 3 bases; unmatched bases: 5. The CDR3 spans 14 residues. This chain's CDR3 is CASKTGPANEKLFF. CDR3 bases: TGTGCCAGCAAGACAGGGCCAGCTAATGAAAAACTGTTTTTT.

This clone was seen more than once but under ten times. The chain joins TRBV7-9 to TRBJ1-6; 8 bases line up with TRBD1. V shed 5 bases, J shed 8 bases, and the junction held 2 bases outside the gene matches. The CDR3 totals 13 residues. Germline V gives CDR1 SEHNR, CDR2 FQNEAQ (reference sequence). CDR3 in amino acids: CASSMTGDSPLHF. CDR3 nucleotide sequence: TGTGCCAGCAGCATGACAGGGGATTCACCCCTCCACTTT.

The rearrangement uses TRBV20-1 and TRBJ1-4; D is uncertain. The CDR3 has 11 residues. Germline V lookup: CDR1 DFQATT, CDR2 SNEGSKA (reference sequence). V lost 5 bases to trimming and J lost 16 bases, with 17 bases between them. CDR3 nucleotide sequence: TGCAGTGCTTCTGTTGTAGACCGCCAGTTTTTT. Amino acid sequence: CSASVVDRQFF.

The V gene is TRBV11-2, the J gene TRBJ2-5; the match to TRBD2 covers 9 bases. Per germline, CDR1 SGHAT and CDR2 FQNNGV. The CDR3 extends over 16 amino acids. V shed 2 bases and J 5 bases; nucleotides not matched to a gene: 9. CDR3 in DNA: TGTGCCAGCAGCTTAAGGGGCGGGAGGGCTGGGGAGACCCAGTACTTC. This gives the protein CASSLRGGRAGETQYF.

The chain couples TRBV6-5 to TRBJ1-2; the match to TRBD1 covers 9 bases. Germline-derived CDR1 and CDR2 are MNHEY and SVGAGI. V lost 6 bases to trimming and J lost 7 bases; unmatched junction nucleotides: 6. CDR3 length: 13 residues. The CDR3 sequence is CASSAGQGTGYTF. CDR3 in DNA: TGTGCCAGCAGCGCCGGACAGGGGACTGGCTACACCTTC.

The chain employs TRBV19 and TRBJ2-4, with D maybe TRBD1 (5 bases). CDR3 size: 17 residues. V gave up 3 bases and J gave up 0 bases, with 15 bases separating them. CDR1 is LNHDA, CDR2 SQIVND, per germline (reference sequence). CDR3 in DNA: TGTGCCAGTAGTATGCCTCAGACAGCTCTAGCCAAAAACATTCAGTACTTC. It yields the protein CASSMPQTALAKNIQYF.

V and J are TRBV30 and TRBJ2-1, with a tentative D call TRBD1 (5 bases). CDR3 length equals 13 residues. Trimming shortened V by 0 bases and J by 6 bases, and 9 bases separated the two germline ends. Germline V gene sequence: CDR1 GTSNPN, CDR2 SVGIG (reference sequence). CDR3 region: CAWSVLRVNEQFF. The CDR3 DNA is TGTGCCTGGAGTGTACTCAGGGTCAATGAGCAGTTCTTC.

The CDR3 nucleotides are TGTGCCAGCAGTCCCGGTTCCCACTACGAGCAGTACTTC. Amino acids: CASSPGSHYEQYF. V gene TRBV12-3 or TRBV12-4 combines with J gene TRBJ2-7; no firm D call. CDR3 length: 13 amino acids. V lost 5 bases, J lost 3 bases, and 11 bases lay in between.

V gene TRBV10-3 combines with J gene TRBJ2-7; 7 nucleotides match TRBD2. The CDR3 has 14 amino acids. The ends lost 6 bases at V and 0 bases at J; junction bases unmatched: 5. Germline assignment: CDR1 ENHRY and CDR2 SYGVKD. The CDR3 spells CAIRGGTFSYEQYF. The CDR3 DNA is TGTGCCATCAGGGGGGGGACTTTCTCCTACGAGCAGTACTTC.

V usage is TRBV12-3 or TRBV12-4 and J usage is TRBJ2-5; TRBD2 is a possible D gene (5 bases). The CDR3 has 13 amino acids. Trimming pared 3 bases from V and 2 bases from J, leaving 7 bases between. CDR3 nucleotide sequence: TGTGCCAGCAGTTTGGACTCTCAAGAGACCCAGTACTTC. It translates to CASSLDSQETQYF.

The chain combines TRBV5-4 with TRBJ2-5, with TRBD2 matching 10 bases. This CDR3 has 17 residues. In germline, CDR1 is SGHNT, CDR2 YYREEE (reference sequence). V gave up 0 bases and J gave up 3 bases; unmatched junction bases: 8. The chain's CDR3 is CASSLASGGMQEETQYF. Here the CDR3 DNA reads TGTGCCAGCAGCTTGGCTAGCGGGGGAATGCAAGAAGAGACCCAGTACTTC.

V is TRBV30 and J is TRBJ2-1, with 9 bases fitting TRBD1. Germline V gene sequence: CDR1 GTSNPN, CDR2 SVGIG (reference sequence). Trimming removed 6 bases from V and 2 bases from J; junction bases left unmatched: 5. This CDR3 contains 14 residues. This CDR3 reads CACIRDRAYNEQFF. For the CDR3, the DNA is TGTGCCTGTATCCGGGACAGGGCCTACAATGAGCAGTTCTTC. Based on the CDR3 plus reference TRBV30 and TRBJ2-1, the full variable domain is SQTIHQWPATLVQPVGSPLSLECTVEGTSNPNLYWYRQAAGRGLQLLFYSVGIGQISSEVPQNLSASRPQDRQFILSSKKLLLSDSGFYLCACIRDRAYNEQFFGPGTRLTVL.

The chain joins TRBV5-1 to TRBJ2-5, with 15 bases fitting TRBD2. CDR1 and CDR2 from the germline V gene are SGHRS and YFSETQ. The CDR3 covers 16 residues. After removal of 4 bases from V and 5 bases from J, the junction contained 6 bases not matched to a gene. CDR3 in DNA: TGCGCCAGCAGCCACGGGACTAGCGGGGGGCCGGAGACCCAGTACTTC. Translating gives CASSHGTSGGPETQYF.

This clone was seen only a few times. V gene TRBV6-2 or TRBV6-3 combines with J gene TRBJ2-2, with TRBD1 identical over 9 bases. Germline CDR1 MNHEY, CDR2 SVGEGT. This CDR3 spans 14 amino acids. J gave up 6 bases and V 6 bases, and 5 bases lay outside the gene matches. In DNA, the CDR3 is TGTGCCAGCAGCGAACAGGGGGCACCCGGGGAGCTGTTTTTT. Amino acid sequence: CASSEQGAPGELFF.

The rearrangement joins TRBV5-6 to TRBJ1-3, with 7 bases identical to TRBD1. The V and J ends lost 0 bases and 0 bases, in that order; junction bases with no gene match: 3. Germline CDR1 reads SGHDT; CDR2 reads YYEEEE. This CDR3 is built from 16 residues. The CDR3 loop is CASSLVGTVSGNTIYF. Here the CDR3 DNA reads TGTGCCAGCAGCTTGGTCGGGACAGTCTCTGGAAACACCATATATTTT.

V usage is TRBV18 and J usage is TRBJ1-5; possibly TRBD1 for D (5 bases). Germline CDR1 KGHSH, CDR2 LQKENI. Trimming took off 5 bases at V and 2 bases at J, with 7 bases between the two ends. This CDR3 is 13 amino acids long. This CDR3 is CASSRGGNQPQHF. In DNA, the CDR3 is TGTGCCAGCTCAAGGGGCGGCAATCAGCCCCAGCATTTT.

The chain uses TRBV9 and TRBJ2-5; 8 nucleotides agree with TRBD2. CDR1 is SGDLS, CDR2 YYNGEE, per germline. With V trimmed by 4 bases and J by 5 bases, 10 bases remained unmatched. This CDR3 contains 15 residues. CDR3 in DNA: TGTGCCAGCAGCCGAGGACTAGCCCTCCGGGAGACCCAGTACTTC. It translates to CASSRGLALRETQYF.

This rearrangement joins TRBV19 to TRBJ1-1, with a possible D match to TRBD1 (6 bases). The CDR3 loop spans 14 amino acids. The V gene lost 6 bases and the J gene lost 4 bases, with 15 bases spanning the gap. The germline V gene encodes CDR1 LNHDA and CDR2 SQIVND (reference sequence). DNA of the CDR3: TGTGCCAGTAGACTACAGGGATTAGGCACTGAAGCTTTCTTT. Protein sequence: CASRLQGLGTEAFF.